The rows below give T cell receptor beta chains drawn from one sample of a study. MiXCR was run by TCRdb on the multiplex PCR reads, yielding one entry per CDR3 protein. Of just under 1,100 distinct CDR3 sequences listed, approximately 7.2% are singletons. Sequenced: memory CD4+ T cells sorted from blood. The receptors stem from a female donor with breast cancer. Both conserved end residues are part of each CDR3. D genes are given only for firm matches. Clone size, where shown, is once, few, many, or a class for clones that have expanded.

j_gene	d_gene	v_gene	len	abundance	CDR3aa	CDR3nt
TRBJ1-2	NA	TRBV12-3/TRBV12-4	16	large	CASSSRTGILNYGYTF	TGTGCCAGTAGTTCTCGGACGGGTATCCTCAACTATGGCTACACCTTC
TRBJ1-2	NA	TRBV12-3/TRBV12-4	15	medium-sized	CASSFTPRGKGGYTF	TGTGCCAGCAGTTTCACGCCCAGGGGAAAGGGTGGCTACACCTTC
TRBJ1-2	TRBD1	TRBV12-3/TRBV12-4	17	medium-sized	CASSLGSRRDSNYGYTF	TGTGCCAGCAGTTTAGGATCTCGCCGGGACAGCAACTATGGCTACACCTTC
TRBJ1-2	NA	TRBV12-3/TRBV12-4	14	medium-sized	CASSLPGPNYGYTF	TGTGCCAGCAGTTTGCCAGGACCTAACTATGGCTACACCTTC
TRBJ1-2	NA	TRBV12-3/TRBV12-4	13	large	CASSLEQNYGYTF	TGTGCCAGCAGTTTGGAGCAGAACTATGGCTACACCTTC
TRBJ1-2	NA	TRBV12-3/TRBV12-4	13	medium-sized	CASSLGSLYGYTF	TGTGCCAGCAGTTTAGGCAGCTTATATGGCTACACCTTC
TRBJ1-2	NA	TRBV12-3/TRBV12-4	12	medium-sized	CASSFIHYGYTF	TGTGCCAGCAGTTTTATACATTATGGCTACACCTTC
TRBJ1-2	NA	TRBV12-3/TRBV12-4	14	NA	CASSLSLPNYGYTF	TGTGCCAGCAGTTTAAGTCTACCTAACTATGGCTACACCTTC
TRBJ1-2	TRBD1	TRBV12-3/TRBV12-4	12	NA	CASSTRQGGYTF	TGTGCCAGCAGCACCAGACAGGGTGGCTACACCTTC
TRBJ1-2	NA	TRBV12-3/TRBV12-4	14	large	CASSFLGLNVGYTF	TGTGCCAGCAGTTTTCTGGGTCTGAACGTTGGCTACACCTTC
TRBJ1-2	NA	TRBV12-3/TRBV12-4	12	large	CASSLQGYGYTF	TGTGCCAGCAGTTTACAGGGCTATGGCTACACCTTC
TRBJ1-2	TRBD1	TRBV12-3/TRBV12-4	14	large	CASSFVLQGRGYTF	TGTGCCAGCAGTTTCGTGCTACAGGGGCGAGGCTACACCTTC
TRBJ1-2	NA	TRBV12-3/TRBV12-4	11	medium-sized	CASSMSEGYTF	TGTGCCAGCAGTATGAGTGAAGGCTACACCTTC
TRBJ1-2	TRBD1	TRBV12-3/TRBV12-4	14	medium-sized	CASSFLVTGNGYTF	TGTGCCAGCAGTTTTCTCGTGACAGGGAATGGCTACACCTTC
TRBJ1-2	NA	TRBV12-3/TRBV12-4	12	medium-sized	CASSFLGYGYTF	TGTGCCAGCAGTTTTCTCGGCTATGGCTACACCTTC
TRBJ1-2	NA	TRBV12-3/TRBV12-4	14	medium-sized	CASSPFLDNYGYTF	TGTGCCAGCAGTCCTTTTCTTGATAACTATGGCTACACCTTC
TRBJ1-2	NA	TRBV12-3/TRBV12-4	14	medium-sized	CASSLRGGGYGYTF	TGTGCCAGCAGTTTAAGGGGAGGCGGCTATGGCTACACCTTC
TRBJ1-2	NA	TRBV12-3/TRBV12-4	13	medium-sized	CASSLGRGYGYTF	TGTGCCAGCAGTTTAGGGAGGGGTTATGGCTACACCTTC
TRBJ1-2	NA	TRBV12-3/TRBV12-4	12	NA	CASSLLTAGYTF	TGTGCCAGCAGTTTGCTGACGGCTGGCTACACCTTC
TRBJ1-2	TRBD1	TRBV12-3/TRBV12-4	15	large	CASSLTGEDGYGYTF	TGTGCCAGCAGTTTAACAGGGGAAGATGGCTATGGCTACACCTTC
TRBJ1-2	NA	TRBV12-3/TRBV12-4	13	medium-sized	CASSLGQTYGYTF	TGTGCCAGCAGTTTAGGCCAGACCTATGGCTACACCTTC
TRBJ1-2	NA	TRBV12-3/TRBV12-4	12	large	CASSLRFRGYTF	TGTGCCAGCAGTTTAAGATTTCGTGGCTACACCTTC
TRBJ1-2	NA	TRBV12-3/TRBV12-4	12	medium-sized	CASGQKNYGYTF	TGTGCCAGTGGACAGAAGAACTATGGCTACACCTTC
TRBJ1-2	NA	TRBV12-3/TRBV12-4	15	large	CASSLRTVLRHGYTF	TGTGCCAGCAGCCTAAGGACAGTCCTACGACATGGCTACACCTTC
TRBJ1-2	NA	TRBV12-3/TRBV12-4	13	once	CASSIDSWKAYTF	TGTGCCAGCAGTATAGACAGTTGGAAGGCCTACACCTTC
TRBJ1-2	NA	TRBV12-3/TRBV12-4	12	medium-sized	CASSLDSYGYTF	TGTGCCAGCAGTTTGGACAGCTATGGCTACACCTTC
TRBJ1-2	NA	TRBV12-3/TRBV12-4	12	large	CASSFPNYGYTF	TGTGCCAGCAGTTTCCCTAACTATGGCTACACCTTC
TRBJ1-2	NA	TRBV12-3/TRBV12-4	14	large	CASSLTGQVAGYTF	TGTGCCAGCAGTTTGACTGGGCAGGTCGCTGGCTACACCTTC
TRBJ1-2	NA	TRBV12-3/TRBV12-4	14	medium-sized	CASLGQTSNYGYTF	TGTGCCAGCCTAGGACAGACGAGTAACTATGGCTACACCTTC
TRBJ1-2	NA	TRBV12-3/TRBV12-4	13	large	CASRNRDRYGYTF	TGTGCCAGCAGGAACAGGGACCGTTATGGCTACACCTTC
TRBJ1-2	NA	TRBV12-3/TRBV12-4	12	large	CASRAQGNGYTF	TGTGCCAGCAGAGCTCAGGGGAACGGCTACACCTTC
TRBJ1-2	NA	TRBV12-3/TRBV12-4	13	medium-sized	CASSGQYSYGYTF	TGTGCCAGCAGCGGACAGTATTCGTATGGCTACACCTTC
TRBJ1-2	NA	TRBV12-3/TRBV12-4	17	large	CASSLEIETPANYGYTF	TGTGCCAGCAGTCTAGAAATAGAGACGCCAGCTAACTATGGCTACACCTTC
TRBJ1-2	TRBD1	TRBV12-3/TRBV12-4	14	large	CASSTRQGGYGYTF	TGTGCCAGCAGTACCCGACAGGGAGGCTATGGCTACACCTTC
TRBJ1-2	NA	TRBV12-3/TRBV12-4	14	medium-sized	CASIATGSNYGYTF	TGTGCCAGCATCGCGACAGGATCTAACTATGGCTACACCTTC
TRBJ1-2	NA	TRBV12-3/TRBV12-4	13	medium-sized	CASTPDRVLGYTF	TGTGCCAGCACCCCAGACAGAGTCCTTGGCTACACCTTC
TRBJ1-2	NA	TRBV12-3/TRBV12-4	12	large	CASRGQGGGYTF	TGTGCCAGCAGAGGGCAGGGTGGCGGCTACACCTTC